These 31 T cell receptor beta chains share one sample of origin, sequenced in a study of breast tumors, draining lymph nodes, adjacent tissues. MiXCR was run by TCRdb on the multiplex PCR reads, yielding one entry per CDR3 protein. In the table there are about 220,000 distinct CDR3 sequences, less than 35% of which are singletons. Axillary draining lymph nodes of breast cancer patients supplied the node samples. Material for sequencing was axillary lymph node tissue. Receptors were obtained from a female donor with breast cancer. Some clones in this sample may be carry-over from other donors' samples.

Comment on this clonotype: A much larger clone differs by one base, so this may be a read error. The V call is TRBV5-5, the J call TRBJ1-2; D not certain. The CDR3 is 14 amino acids. CDR1 SGHKS and CDR2 YYEKEE come from the germline V gene (reference sequence). CDR3 nucleotides: TGCGCCAGCAGCTTGGCGGAGTCCCGGTTAGGCTACACCTTC. Translation: CASSLAESRLGYTF. Variable domain in full (rest from reference TRBV5-5 and TRBJ1-2): DAGVTQSPTHLIKTRGQQVTLRCSPISGHKSVSWYQQVLGQGPQFIFQYYEKEERGRGNFPDRFSARQFPNYSSELNVNALLLGDSALYLCASSLAESRLGYTFGSGTRLTVV.

V and J are TRBV9 and TRBJ2-1, with TRBD1 identical over 11 bases. Unmatched junction bases numbered 21, after V lost 3 bases and J lost 13 bases. The CDR3 runs to 18 residues. Germline V CDR1 and CDR2: SGDLS, YYNGEE. CDR3 in amino acids: CASSDRDRGVVAGADQFF. The CDR3 DNA reads TGTGCCAGCAGCGACCGGGACAGGGGGGTAGTAGCGGGAGCGGACCAGTTCTTC.

This clonotype was counted at least ten times. This chain links TRBV29-1 with TRBJ1-4, with D possibly TRBD1 on 6 matching bases. This CDR3 is 12 amino acids long. V lost 6 bases to trimming and J lost 6 bases, with 11 bases between them. Per germline, CDR1 SQVTM and CDR2 ANQGSEA. The CDR3 DNA reads TGCAGCGTCGCGGGGGCGCATGAAAAACTGTTTTTT. This gives the protein CSVAGAHEKLFF. The whole variable domain, remainder taken from reference TRBV29-1 and TRBJ1-4, is SAVISQKPSRDICQRGTSLTIQCQVDSQVTMMFWYRQQPGQSLTLIATANQGSEATYESGFVIDKFPISRPNLTFSTLTVSNMSPEDSSIYLCSVAGAHEKLFFGSGTQLSVL.

The chain links TRBV7-2 to TRBJ1-5; possibly TRBD1 for D (5 bases). The CDR3 contains 17 residues. V lost 1 base and J 7 bases, leaving 20 bases between the germline ends. Germline V gene data show CDR1 as SGHTA and CDR2 as FQGNSA. The DNA for the CDR3 is TGTGCCAGCAGCTTAGGGACTAGCGGGGGAAACGAGCAGCCCCAGCATTTT. This codes for CASSLGTSGGNEQPQHF.

V is TRBV5-1 and J is TRBJ2-5; 8 positions match TRBD2. This CDR3 contains 15 residues. Germline assignment: CDR1 SGHRS and CDR2 YFSETQ. J was trimmed by 2 bases and V by 0 bases; bases with no gene match: 3. CDR3 sequence: CASSLALAEQETQYF. The CDR3 region has the DNA TGCGCCAGCAGCTTGGCACTAGCGGAGCAAGAGACCCAGTACTTC. The full variable domain, in which reference TRBV5-1 and TRBJ2-5 provide the parts outside the CDR3, is KAGVTQTPRYLIKTRGQQVTLSCSPISGHRSVSWYQQTPGQGLQFLFEYFSETQRNKGNFPGRFSGRQFSNSRSEMNVSTLELGDSALYLCASSLALAEQETQYFGPGTRLLVL.

This clonotype was counted a few times. The chain links TRBV20-1 to TRBJ2-1; no definite D call. The CDR3 is 11 residues long. Trimming cost V 2 bases and J 13 bases, with 12 bases left between them. Germline V gene sequence: CDR1 DFQATT, CDR2 SNEGSKA (reference sequence). CDR3 sequence (DNA): TGCAGTGCTAGATATGAGCCGAATCAGTTCTTC. Encoded protein: CSARYEPNQFF.

This clonotype was found a few times. This sequence may be a read error, since a much larger clone differs from it by one base. This sequence joins TRBV25-1 and TRBJ2-2, with a tentative D call TRBD1 (6 bases). With 10 bases removed from V and 5 bases from J, the gap between germline ends came to 11 bases. Germline lookup yields CDR1 MGHDK and CDR2 SYGVNS. The CDR3 consists of 12 residues. CDR3: CAISQGTGELFF. Written as DNA, the CDR3 is TGTGCCATCAGCCAGGGGACCGGGGAGCTGTTTTTT.

This clonotype appeared a single time. The CDR3 bases are TGTGCCAGTAGTAACGGACTAGCGAGCCAAGAGACCCAGTACTTC. It specifies CASSNGLASQETQYF. V gene TRBV19 combines with J gene TRBJ2-5, with 9 bases aligning to TRBD2. Unmatched junction bases numbered 4, after V lost 4 bases and J lost 1 base. Germline V CDR1 and CDR2: LNHDA, SQIVND (reference sequence). The CDR3 is 15 residues long.

The chain has TRBV3-1 and TRBJ2-5; 8 positions agree with TRBD2. The junction had 10 bases not matched to a gene; V was cut back by 4 bases and J by 0 bases. The CDR3 extends over 17 amino acids. Germline-derived CDR1 and CDR2 are LGHDT and YNNKEL (reference sequence). This chain's CDR3 is CASSRRSGKWYQETQYF. CDR3 sequence (DNA): TGTGCCAGCAGCCGACGTAGCGGGAAATGGTACCAAGAGACCCAGTACTTC.

This clonotype was detected ten times or more. V gene TRBV6-6 combines with J gene TRBJ1-5; possibly TRBD1 for D (6 bases). Between the trimmed V and J ends, which lost 4 bases and 7 bases, there was a span of 11 bases. This CDR3 has 13 residues. CDR1 and CDR2 (germline): MNHNY, SVGAGI (reference sequence). The CDR3 DNA follows: TGTGCCAGCAGTTGGGACATTGGGCAGCCCCAGCATTTT. It translates to CASSWDIGQPQHF.

V gene TRBV2 combines with J gene TRBJ1-1; TRBD1 matches at 8 bases. Germline V gives CDR1 SNHLY, CDR2 FYNNEI. V gave up 6 bases and J gave up 6 bases; unmatched junction bases: 3. This CDR3 is 12 amino acids long. The CDR3 bases are TGTGCCAGCAGGGACAGGGTCGCTGAAGCTTTCTTT. Amino acid sequence: CASRDRVAEAFF.

In its sample, this clonotype is medium-sized. V is TRBV7-3 and J is TRBJ1-2, with D possibly TRBD1 on 5 matching bases. V dropped 0 bases and J dropped 2 bases, with 7 bases sitting between them. The CDR3 spans 14 residues. Germline V lookup: CDR1 SGHTA, CDR2 FQGTGA. Here the CDR3 reads CASSLTRGNYGYTF. The CDR3 DNA is TGTGCCAGCAGCTTAACGCGGGGGAACTATGGCTACACCTTC.

This clonotype was counted between two and nine times. This rearrangement joins TRBV24-1 to TRBJ1-5, with TRBD1 identical over 11 bases. This CDR3 is 15 amino acids long. Germline trimming cut 3 bases from V and 9 bases from J; bases unmatched to any gene: 6. Germline loops: CDR1 KGHDR, CDR2 SFDVKD. CDR3 residues: CATSDRTGGSRPQHF. CDR3 DNA: TGTGCCACCAGTGATCGGACAGGGGGCTCTCGGCCCCAGCATTTT.

This clonotype has a count of ten or more. The chain employs TRBV7-3 and TRBJ2-2, with no clear D. Germline V gene data show CDR1 as SGHTA and CDR2 as FQGTGA. Trimming pared 0 bases from V and 3 bases from J, leaving 2 bases between. The CDR3 spans 13 residues. In DNA, the CDR3 is TGTGCCAGCAGCTTAACGGACACCGGGGAGCTGTTTTTT. This translates into CASSLTDTGELFF.

This clonotype turned up a few times. A much larger clone is a single base away; this may be a read error. This chain joins TRBV7-2 and TRBJ2-3; possibly TRBD1 for D (5 bases). Germline lookup yields CDR1 SGHTA and CDR2 FQGNSA. This CDR3 region has 12 residues. The CDR3 protein is CASNTPTGTQYF. The CDR3, as DNA: TGTGCCAGCAACACCCCAACAGGTACGCAGTATTTT.

V usage is TRBV7-9 and J usage is TRBJ1-3; D perhaps matches TRBD1 (5 bases). The J call may be in error: the DNA end matches TRBJ1-5 better. Germline CDR1 reads SEHNR; CDR2 reads FQNEAQ (reference sequence). The CDR3 sequence is 15 residues long. The CDR3 nucleotides are TGTGCCAGCAGCTCCCTAGCGGGGGGTTTGGATACGCAGCATTTT. It is translated as CASSSLAGGLDTQHF.

The J gene is TRBJ2-7, the V gene TRBV20-1; 10 bases fit TRBD2. Germline V CDR1 and CDR2: DFQATT, SNEGSKA (reference sequence). CDR3 length equals 13 residues. CDR3 nucleotides: TGCAGCTCTAGCGGGAGTGGTGGCTACGAGCAGTACTTC. This gives the protein CSSSGSGGYEQYF.

This chain joins TRBV4-3 and TRBJ1-1; D is ambiguous. The CDR3 runs 17 residues. From germline, CDR1 is LGHNA and CDR2 YSLEER. V lost 3 bases, J lost 3 bases, and 20 bases lay in between. The CDR3 DNA follows: TGCGCCAGCAGCCAGTTAGAGAAAGTAGTCGTGCACACTGAAGCTTTCTTT. It codes for CASSQLEKVVVHTEAFF.

This clonotype was found many times. The chain joins TRBV7-2 to TRBJ1-2; tentative D call: TRBD1 (5 bases). V was trimmed by 1 base and J by 1 base, leaving 10 bases between them. Per germline, CDR1 SGHTA and CDR2 FQGNSA. This CDR3 spans 15 amino acids. The CDR3 spells CASSLESGDNYGYTF. CDR3 coding DNA: TGTGCCAGCAGCTTAGAATCGGGGGATAACTATGGCTACACCTTC. Filled out from reference TRBV7-2 and TRBJ1-2, the complete variable domain reads GAGVSQSPSNKVTEKGKDVELRCDPISGHTALYWYRQSLGQGLEFLIYFQGNSAPDKSGLPSDRFSAERTGGSVSTLTIQRTQQEDSAVYLCASSLESGDNYGYTFGSGTRLTVV.

This clonotype was counted many times. This chain connects TRBV4-1 to TRBJ2-7; D is unclear. The CDR3 sequence is 15 residues long. CDR1 and CDR2 (germline): MGHRA, YSYEKL. Trimming left V 0 bases short and J 2 bases short, with 11 bases between. This CDR3 reads CASSQDQGLTYEQYF. CDR3 bases: TGCGCCAGCAGCCAAGATCAAGGGCTTACCTACGAGCAGTACTTC.

This clonotype was seen ten or more times. This chain connects TRBV20-1 to TRBJ2-7; TRBD1 aligns across 10 bases. V lost 6 bases and J lost 1; bases outside the gene matches: 9. The CDR3 length is 15 residues. The germline CDR1 and CDR2 sequences are DFQATT and SNEGSKA (reference sequence). CDR3 region: CSAPFLGQGSYEQYF. In nucleotides, the CDR3 is TGCAGTGCCCCTTTCCTGGGACAGGGGTCCTACGAGCAGTACTTC.

The rearrangement links TRBV30 to TRBJ1-6; 7 nucleotides line up with TRBD1. With 1 base clipped from V and 5 bases from J, the junction kept 11 bases outside the gene matches. This CDR3 spans 17 amino acids. The germline gives CDR1 GTSNPN, CDR2 SVGIG (reference sequence). As DNA, the CDR3 is TGTGCCTGGAGTGGTGCCAGGGGGAATGTGAATAATTCACCCCTCCACTTT. Its protein is CAWSGARGNVNNSPLHF.

This clonotype appeared many times. The genes are TRBV20-1 and TRBJ2-7; 7 positions match TRBD2. CDR1 is DFQATT, CDR2 SNEGSKA, per germline (reference sequence). V was pared by 5 bases and J by 1 base, with 5 bases of the junction left unmatched. The CDR3 loop spans 13 amino acids. The CDR3 spells CSARGGESYEQYF. CDR3 bases: TGCAGTGCTCGCGGGGGAGAGTCCTACGAGCAGTACTTC.

The chain combines TRBV19 with TRBJ1-6; 10 nucleotides agree with TRBD1. Germline CDR1 LNHDA, CDR2 SQIVND (reference sequence). The V gene end was trimmed by 7 bases and the J gene end by 13 bases; junction bases not matched to a gene: 10. The CDR3 covers 14 residues. CDR3 sequence reads: CASIWTGGGQPLHF. In DNA form, the CDR3 reads TGTGCCAGTATCTGGACAGGGGGTGGCCAGCCCCTCCACTTT.

Only a few counts were recorded for this clonotype. This sequence joins TRBV28 and TRBJ1-5, with D hard to call. V lost 5 bases and J lost 2, with 13 bases in between. CDR1 and CDR2 (germline): MDHEN, SYDVKM. This CDR3 contains 15 residues. DNA for the CDR3: TGTGCCAGCAGTGGTCCAGAGAGGGGCAATCAGCCCCAGCATTTT. Protein product: CASSGPERGNQPQHF.

A word on this clonotype: This may be a read error, as it is one base from a much larger clone. The chain links TRBV20-1 to TRBJ2-1; D may correspond to TRBD1 or TRBD2 (5 bases each). Germline loops: CDR1 DFQATT, CDR2 SNEGSKA (reference sequence). The length of the CDR3 is 15 residues. The DNA of the CDR3 is TGCAGTGCTAGGGGACCACGAAGCTCCTACAATGAGCAGCTCTTC. Translating gives CSARGPRSSYNEQLF.

This clonotype was seen ten or more times. The chain links TRBV20-1 to TRBJ2-1, with D perhaps TRBD1 (5 bases). Trimming took off 1 base at V and 4 bases at J, with 11 bases between the two ends. CDR1 and CDR2 from the germline V gene are DFQATT and SNEGSKA (reference sequence). This CDR3 spans 14 amino acids. CDR3 sequence reads: CSARGGGRYNEQFF. CDR3 coding DNA: TGCAGTGCTAGAGGGGGCGGTCGGTACAATGAGCAGTTCTTC.

Ten or more counts support this clonotype. The rearrangement joins TRBV7-6 to TRBJ2-5; TRBD1 or TRBD2 may be the D gene (5 bases each). This CDR3 spans 15 amino acids. Between the trimmed V and J ends, which lost 1 base and 6 bases, there was a span of 15 bases. CDR1 SGHVS and CDR2 FNYEAQ come from the germline V gene. Here the CDR3 DNA reads TGTGCCAGCAGCTTAGTAAGAGAGGGGAAGAAGACCCAGTACTTC. Its protein is CASSLVREGKKTQYF.

V and J are TRBV6-5 and TRBJ1-5, with a possible D match to TRBD1 (6 bases). The CDR3 sequence is 15 residues long. The germline V gene encodes CDR1 MNHEY and CDR2 SVGAGI. V was cut by 7 bases and J by 0 bases, with 13 bases left in between. The CDR3 protein is CASKGGEYSNQPQHF. The DNA of the CDR3 is TGTGCCAGCAAGGGGGGTGAATATAGCAATCAGCCCCAGCATTTT.

The genes are TRBV7-6 and TRBJ2-3; 11 positions match TRBD2. Germline values: CDR1 SGHVS, CDR2 FNYEAQ. This CDR3 is built from 16 residues. The CDR3 DNA reads TGTGCTAGAGAACCGCGACTAGCGGGGAGGTCAGATACGCAGTATTTT. Amino acid sequence: CAREPRLAGRSDTQYF.

For this clonotype: No conserved phenylalanine or tryptophan ends this CDR3, so it is likely a read error. The chain joins TRBV7-8 to TRBJ2-4, with D maybe TRBD2 (6 bases). The ends were cut back, 4 bases at V and 5 bases at J, with 12 bases in the middle. The length of the CDR3 is 14 residues. Germline assignment: CDR1 SGHVS and CDR2 FQNEAQ. The CDR3 DNA reads TGTGCCAGCAGCTCGTGGAGGGTCCAAAACATTCAGTACCTC. Protein: CASSSWRVQNIQYL.